The sequence of this TCR beta chain was determined in a study of breast tumors, draining lymph nodes, adjacent tissues. Study-level findings and limits: Data fit most tumor T cells coming from lymph node, expanding in tumor. Tumors had less TCR diversity than lymph nodes, more than nontumor tissue. The lymph node origin of tumor T cells was framed as consistent with a hypothesis, not demonstrated.

Note on this clonotype: Its antigen is currently unknown.

The lymph nodes were axillary draining lymph nodes from breast cancer patients. TCRdb re-called the multiplex PCR reads through MiXCR, storing one row per CDR3 protein. This table has approximately 230,000 distinct CDR3 sequences, less than 40% appearing once. The CDR3 totals 15 residues. CDR1 and CDR2 (germline): SGHAT, FQNNGV. V shed 4 bases and J 7 bases; nucleotides not matched to a gene: 8. Sequencing was performed on axillary lymph node tissue. This sequence was found in a female donor with breast cancer. Some clones in this sample may be carry-over from other donors' samples. J is TRBJ2-5 and V is TRBV11-2, with 11 nucleotides matching TRBD2. The chain's CDR3 is CASSSGTSGFGTQYF. The CDR3 DNA is TGTGCCAGCAGCTCCGGGACTAGCGGCTTTGGGACCCAGTACTTC. The full variable domain, rest sourced from reference TRBV11-2 and TRBJ2-5, is EAGVAQSPRYKIIEKRQSVAFWCNPISGHATLYWYQQILGQGPKLLIQFQNNGVVDDSQLPKDRFSAERLKGVDSTLKIQPAKLEDSAVYLCASSSGTSGFGTQYFGPGTRLLVL.